Reported below is one T cell receptor (beta chain). The sample comes from a study of blood T cell repertoires in COVID-19. Followed over time, Seattle patients had been enrolled while infection was active. How the authors handled the data: From reference gene primer amplification, estimates of nucleated cell counts were derived. Sequencing was performed with immunoSEQ multiplex PCR; in TCRdb, only in-frame clones are kept and a portion is missing. V and J calls and clone size are given by that table; D and trimming were obtained from the DNA. The data hold 150,000 to 200,000 clones, with 70% to 90% observed a single time. CDR1 and CDR2 (germline): MNHEY, SMNVEV (reference sequence). The CDR3 is 17 residues long. Trimming took 5 bases from V and 0 from J; bases not matched to a gene: 10.

The sequence was obtained from a woman aged 50 to 60 with COVID-19, enrolled during active disease. The sample was peripheral blood. V usage is TRBV27 and J usage is TRBJ2-1, with 7 bases aligning to TRBD1. The CDR3: CASSHTTGTSSYNEQFF. DNA of the CDR3: TGTGCCAGCAGTCATACGACAGGGACAAGCTCCTACAATGAGCAGTTCTTC.